This T cell receptor beta chain was found in a study of T cell responses to AZD1222 COVID-19 vaccine. For this clone: The antigen is not known.

Broader study findings: Spike-specific TCR breadth and depth went up after people got two AZD1222 doses. Spike was spanned by vaccine-associated CD4 TCRs, which were dominant at 160-218 and 743-854. Nearly half of spike-specific TCRs reportedly target variant regions that are unmutated in the B.1.351 and B.1.1.7 variants. At baseline, seropositivity was found in only a handful of AZD1222 recipients.

The data were produced by immunoSEQ multiplex PCR, yet TCRdb's version contains in-frame clones alone and is incomplete. The repertoire holds about 160,000 clones, roughly 90% seen once, with roughly 4.3% in the top ten. The material was peripheral blood, obtained 28 days after the second AZD1222 dose. The TCR comes from an adult who received the AZD1222 COVID-19 vaccine.

The CDR3 region is CASSPLVVEKLFF. In DNA, the CDR3 is TGCGCCAGCAGCCCCCTCGTGGTTGAAAAACTGTTTTTT. V is TRBV4-1 and J is TRBJ1-4; D is ambiguous. The CDR3 consists of 13 residues. The V end was cut by 4 bases, the J end by 7 bases, with 10 bases between. CDR1 and CDR2 from the germline V gene are MGHRA and YSYEKL.